This T cell receptor beta chain was observed in a study of T cells expressing NK-cell markers. Looking at the study overall: Sequenced donors, eight in total, included seven who were HCMV-seropositive and one who was seronegative.

As concerns this clonotype: Its antigen is undetermined.

Germline V CDR1 and CDR2: MNHEY, SVGAGI. The CDR3 spans 11 residues. Broader study findings: A handful of donors showed these clonotypes also leading the CD3+CD56-NKG2C+ fraction.

Making the TCR beta cDNA relied on 5'RACE template switching with UMIs. From its re-call of the 5' RACE reads, TCRdb lists each CDR3 protein once, without DNA. The sample's table shows 400,000 or so distinct CDR3 sequences. This receptor was taken from a woman in her forties or fifties in good health. The chain links TRBV6-5 to TRBJ1-1. Sequencing used blood T cells: a sorted CD56 or NKG2C T cell subset, CD4+ or CD8+ T cells, or bulk PBMC T cells (not recorded which). The CDR3: CASSYFDEAFF.